This record concerns one TCR beta chain sequence. Additional DNA sequences in this sample encode the identical CDR3. This entry comes from a study of OX40 agonist ivuxolimab in advanced cancers. Overall study: Participants could have had prior anti-PD-1, anti-PD-L1 or anti-CTLA-4 therapy, and about 40% had some. Partial response was recorded in three patients: one hepatocellular carcinoma and two cutaneous melanoma cases.

Here immunoSEQ multiplex PCR was the method, and the copy in TCRdb shows in-frame clones only, minus some. The sample yields roughly 100,000 clones, about 85% seen once. Patients with autoimmune history or systemic immunosuppression were excluded. The sequenced sample was CD4+ or CD8+ T cells sorted from blood, obtained in a trial of the OX40 agonist ivuxolimab. The receptor's source is an adult with an advanced solid tumor such as melanoma, head and neck, liver or kidney cancer.

The CDR3 DNA is TGTGCCAGCAGTCCCCTCCCCTCCAAACTCTACGAGCAGTACTTC. Residues: CASSPLPSKLYEQYF. V is TRBV7-8 and J is TRBJ2-7; D ambiguous. The CDR3 contains 15 residues. Trimming left V 6 bases short and J 3 bases short, with 18 bases between. From germline, CDR1 is SGHVS and CDR2 FQNEAQ. The full variable domain, with the rest looked up from reference TRBV7-8 and TRBJ2-7, is GAGVSQSPRYKVAKRGQDVALRCDPISGHVSLFWYQQALGQGPEFLTYFQNEAQLDKSGLPSDRFFAERPEGSVSTLKIQRTQQEDSAVYLCASSPLPSKLYEQYFGPGTRLTVT.